This TCR beta chain was found in a study of cytomegalovirus exposure and HLA in healthy donors (dated 2017 in TCRdb). About the investigation overall: According to a later analysis, one platform produced both the approximately 110 validation repertoires and the 666 repertoires of the first cohort. A separate validation cohort of roughly 110 different subjects was used in addition to the approximately 670-subject first cohort. The study aimed to test whether cataloging public T cell receptors could reveal signatures of past pathogen exposure. To predict cytomegalovirus infection status, the study brought together high-throughput TCR immunosequencing, statistical association of individual TCRs with disease status, and machine learning.

Separate from the roughly 630-subject first cohort, the validation cohort of around 130 subjects was the group to which the donors belonged. Library method: the immunoSEQ multiplex PCR assay. In the source study's methods: A statistical classification framework was built for diagnosing cytomegalovirus status from the catalog of TCR beta chain sequences. This is the immuneACCESS table as TCRdb keeps it, with only in-frame sequences that have V and J called. A part of the clones is gone; compared with another copy, unresolved V genes explain less than half, and the rest is unexplained. That table supplies the V and J calls and clone size; D and trimming were determined from the DNA. For this sample there are fewer than 55,000 clones; around 94% appear just once. Jointly, the top ten make up approximately 1.5% of the sample. Broader findings and caveats from the paper: It was suggested by the authors that the approach could potentially be generalized to other disease states and immunological phenotypes. Most TCR sequences were seen in very few donors, while some public TCRs were found in many individuals. The validation cohort had no HLA typing available for a later analysis, so co-occurrence within that cohort was assessed over all 130 or so repertoires. A total of fewer than 200 TCR beta chains were listed by the study as associated with cytomegalovirus. Subsequent analysis determined that TCRs grouped into clusters in the first cohort also showed a tendency toward co-occurrence across the roughly 120 validation repertoires, and 94% of cluster scores exceeded 0. Cytomegalovirus status was reported to be diagnosed by the classifier with high specificity and sensitivity in both the original and validation cohorts. Three of the identified cytomegalovirus-associated TCR beta chains were confirmed in vitro to be specific for cytomegalovirus antigens.

Comments on this clone: Its specific antigen is unknown. The sample holds no much larger clone one base away, and base qualities are not on file.

The source of this sequence is a man younger than 30 in good health and CMV-seronegative. Sequenced: PBMCs.

The CDR3 protein sequence reads: CASTDRGTDGYTF. In nucleotides, the sequence is TGTGCCAGTACCGACAGGGGGACGGATGGCTACACCTTC. The chain is encoded by TRBV19 joined to TRBJ1-2, and 9 junction bases match TRBD1. The CDR3 sequence holds 13 residues, the cysteine and phenylalanine included. Here the CDR3 DNA is all that survives: 39 bases in frame from base 1. CDR1 and CDR2 are drawn from the germline V gene (reference sequence): LNHDA, SQIVND. V loses 7 bases at its end and J loses 6 bases; junction bases beyond the gene matches: 6. Here the CDR3 is joined to the reference TRBV19 and TRBJ1-2 genes, and the full variable domain is: DGGITQSPKYLFRKEGQNVTLSCEQNLNHDAMYWYRQDPGQGLRLIYYSQIVNDFQKGDIAEGYSVSREKKESFPLTVTSAQKNPTAFYLCASTDRGTDGYTFGSGTRLTVV.